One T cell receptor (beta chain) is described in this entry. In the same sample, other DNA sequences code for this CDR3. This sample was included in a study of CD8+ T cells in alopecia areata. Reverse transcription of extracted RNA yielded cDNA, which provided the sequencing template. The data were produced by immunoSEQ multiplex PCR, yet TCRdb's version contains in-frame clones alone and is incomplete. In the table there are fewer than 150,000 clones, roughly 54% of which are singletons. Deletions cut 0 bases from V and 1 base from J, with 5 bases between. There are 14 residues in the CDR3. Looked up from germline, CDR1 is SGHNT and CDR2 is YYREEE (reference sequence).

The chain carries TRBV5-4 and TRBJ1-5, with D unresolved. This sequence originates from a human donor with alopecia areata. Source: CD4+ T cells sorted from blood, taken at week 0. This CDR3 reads CASSLAGSNQPQHF. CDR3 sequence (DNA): TGTGCCAGCAGCTTGGCGGGGAGCAATCAGCCCCAGCATTTT.